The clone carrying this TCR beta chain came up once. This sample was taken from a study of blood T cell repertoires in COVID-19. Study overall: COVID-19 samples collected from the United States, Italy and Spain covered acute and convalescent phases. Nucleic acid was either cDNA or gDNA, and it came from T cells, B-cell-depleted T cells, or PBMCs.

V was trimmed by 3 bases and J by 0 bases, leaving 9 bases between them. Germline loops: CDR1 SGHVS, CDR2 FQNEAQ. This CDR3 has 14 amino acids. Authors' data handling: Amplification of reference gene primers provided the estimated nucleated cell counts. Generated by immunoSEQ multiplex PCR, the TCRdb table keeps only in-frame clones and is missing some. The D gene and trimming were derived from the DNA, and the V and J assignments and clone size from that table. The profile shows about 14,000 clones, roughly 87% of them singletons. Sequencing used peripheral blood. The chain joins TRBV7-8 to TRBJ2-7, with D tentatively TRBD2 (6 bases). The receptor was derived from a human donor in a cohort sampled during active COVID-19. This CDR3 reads CASSLGLNSYEQYF. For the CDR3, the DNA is TGTGCCAGCAGCTTGGGACTGAACTCCTACGAGCAGTACTTC.